The clone carrying this T cell receptor beta chain has just a few counts. Its antigen is as yet unknown. This specimen comes from a study of CD8 T cells in ankylosing spondylitis. Quantitative barcoded 5'-RACE was used to prepare TCR beta libraries. TCRdb called the 5' RACE reads again in MiXCR, with one record for every CDR3 protein. The table lists around 140,000 distinct CDR3 sequences, approximately 17% of them singletons, with 30% to 35% in the top ten. Germline V gives CDR1 SGHRS, CDR2 YFSETQ. The V gene lost 4 bases and the J gene lost 0 bases, with 13 bases spanning the gap. The CDR3 spans 15 residues. Whole-study results and caveats: A subset of motif variants has previously been described in the synovial fluid and blood of reactive arthritis. Roughly eight highly homologous variants made up a TCR beta motif that seemed to typify ankylosing spondylitis blood. Reportedly, matched ankylosing spondylitis synovial fluid was significantly enriched for disease-linked clones.

Sequences were obtained from blood, either unsorted or a sorted T cell fraction (not recorded which). The source of this sequence is a male donor with ankylosing spondylitis. This sequence joins TRBV5-1 and TRBJ1-1, with TRBD1 as a possible D gene (5 bases). CDR3 nucleotides: TGCGCCAGCAGCGCGTCAAAGACAGTGAACACTGAAGCTTTCTTT. Its translation: CASSASKTVNTEAFF.